What follows are 30 T cell receptor beta chains derived from one specimen sequenced in a study of beta chain features in type 1 diabetes. The study reverse transcribed the entire isolated RNA, so it sequenced expressed TCRB transcripts. Profiled with immunoSEQ multiplex PCR; TCRdb holds only in-frame clones, not every one. The sample holds over 500,000 clones, about 14% seen once. Source material: naive CD4+ T cells from blood. These receptor sequences come from a man aged 18 to 35 in good health.

The chain carries TRBV28 and TRBJ1-5; D remains unclear. Germline assignment: CDR1 MDHEN and CDR2 SYDVKM. The CDR3 consists of 14 residues. Trimming took off 4 bases at V and 0 bases at J, with 7 bases between the two ends. The CDR3 coding sequence is TGTGCCAGCAGTTCTGCTTATAGCAATCAGCCCCAGCATTTT. Amino acid sequence: CASSSAYSNQPQHF.

The rearrangement links TRBV29-1 to TRBJ1-2; D is possibly TRBD1 (6 bases). Trimming left V 7 bases short and J 3 bases short, with 12 bases between. The CDR3 is 12 residues long. Germline CDR1 and CDR2: SQVTM and ANQGSEA. The DNA of the CDR3 is TGCAGCGGAGGGCCAGGGGACTATGGCTACACCTTC. Protein product: CSGGPGDYGYTF.

This clone was observed a few times. The chain links TRBV5-4 to TRBJ1-3; 9 nucleotides line up with TRBD1. Losses at the gene ends were 0 bases for V and 5 bases for J; bases not matched to a gene: 3. The CDR3 runs to 15 residues. The germline V gene has CDR1 SGHNT and CDR2 YYREEE (reference sequence). The CDR3 loop reads CASSLAGTGRNTIYF. CDR3 bases: TGTGCCAGCAGCTTGGCCGGGACAGGGCGAAACACCATATATTTT. The full variable domain, in which reference TRBV5-4 and TRBJ1-3 provide the parts outside the CDR3, is ETGVTQSPTHLIKTRGQQVTLRCSSQSGHNTVSWYQQALGQGPQFIFQYYREEENGRGNFPPRFSGLQFPNYSSELNVNALELDDSALYLCASSLAGTGRNTIYFGEGSWLTVV.

Only a few counts were recorded for this clone. This chain uses TRBV7-3 with TRBJ2-1; D is unclear. The CDR3 length is 15 residues. V was shortened by 5 bases and J by 0 bases, with 11 bases between the two germline ends. Germline assignment: CDR1 SGHTA and CDR2 FQGTGA. The CDR3 is CASSPRSNSYNEQFF. The DNA for the CDR3 is TGTGCCAGCAGCCCGCGCTCTAACTCCTACAATGAGCAGTTCTTC.

The chain has TRBV4-2 and TRBJ2-7; 13 positions match TRBD2. CDR3 length: 20 residues. Trimming cost V 0 bases and J 0 bases; bases outside gene matches: 11. The germline V gene has CDR1 LGHNA and CDR2 YNFKEQ. CDR3 amino acids: CASSQEAPGLAGSHSYEQYF. CDR3 sequence (DNA): TGTGCCAGCAGCCAAGAAGCGCCGGGACTAGCGGGATCCCACTCCTACGAGCAGTACTTC.

V usage is TRBV6-1 and J usage is TRBJ2-5; maybe TRBD2 (5 bases). Germline CDR1 is MNHNS and CDR2 is SASEGT. The CDR3 sequence is 13 residues long. V was trimmed by 6 bases and J by 5 bases, leaving 13 bases between them. The CDR3, as DNA: TGTGCCAGCAGGAGTGGAGGTCGTGAGACCCAGTACTTC. It encodes CASRSGGRETQYF.

This chain uses TRBV11-2 with TRBJ2-7, with 10 bases identical to TRBD2. The trim removed 4 bases at V and 5 bases at J, leaving 8 bases unmatched. The CDR3 covers 15 residues. Germline lookup yields CDR1 SGHAT and CDR2 FQNNGV. The CDR3: CASSSLAGPRDEQYF. The CDR3 region has the DNA TGTGCCAGCAGCTCACTAGCGGGGCCTCGGGACGAGCAGTACTTC.

The V call is TRBV5-4, the J call TRBJ2-5; tentative D call: TRBD1 (6 bases). Germline-derived CDR1 and CDR2 are SGHNT and YYREEE (reference sequence). The CDR3 extends over 14 amino acids. V lost 1 base to trimming and J lost 4 bases, with 11 bases between them. The CDR3 nucleotides are TGTGCCAGCAGCTTGCAGGGGCCGGGAGAGACCCAGTACTTC. This encodes CASSLQGPGETQYF.

This chain uses TRBV19 with TRBJ2-3; D tentatively fits TRBD1 or TRBD2 (5 bases each). The CDR3 has 16 residues. Between the trimmed V and J ends, which lost 7 bases and 8 bases, there was a span of 25 bases. Germline CDR1 is LNHDA and CDR2 is SQIVND (reference sequence). CDR3 residues: CASNSRAGGARGTQYF. The CDR3, as DNA: TGTGCCAGTAACTCCCGGGCCGGTGGGGCACGGGGTACGCAGTATTTT.

The chain has TRBV5-4 and TRBJ1-2, with a weak D call TRBD1 (5 bases). The CDR3 consists of 16 residues. Trimming took off 1 base at V and 5 bases at J, with 18 bases between the two ends. Germline V gene lookup returns CDR1 SGHNT and CDR2 YYREEE (reference sequence). In nucleotides, the CDR3 is TGTGCCAGCAGCTTGAAGTTTGTCAGCTGGGGGTATGGCTACACCTTC. Translated: CASSLKFVSWGYGYTF. The variable domain in full, with the rest retrieved from reference TRBV5-4 and TRBJ1-2, is ETGVTQSPTHLIKTRGQQVTLRCSSQSGHNTVSWYQQALGQGPQFIFQYYREEENGRGNFPPRFSGLQFPNYSSELNVNALELDDSALYLCASSLKFVSWGYGYTFGSGTRLTVV.

The chain links TRBV25-1 to TRBJ2-7; 9 nucleotides line up with TRBD1. The V segment lost 4 bases and the J segment 1 base; nucleotides outside the gene matches: 5. This CDR3 has 15 residues. From germline, CDR1 is MGHDK and CDR2 SYGVNS. The CDR3 spells CASSAAGTGSYEQYF. CDR3 nucleotides: TGTGCCAGCAGTGCTGCCGGGACAGGGTCCTACGAGCAGTACTTC.

The chain recombines TRBV5-1 with TRBJ1-2, with 8 bases aligning to TRBD1. The V gene end was trimmed by 4 bases and the J gene end by 4 bases; junction bases not matched to a gene: 6. This CDR3 has 14 residues. Per the germline V gene, CDR1 is SGHRS and CDR2 is YFSETQ. CDR3 in amino acids: CASSQRTGSYGYTF. CDR3 nucleotides: TGCGCCAGCAGCCAACGGACAGGGAGCTATGGCTACACCTTC.

The chain joins TRBV19 to TRBJ1-5, with a weak D call TRBD1 (6 bases). Looked up from germline, CDR1 is LNHDA and CDR2 is SQIVND (reference sequence). The CDR3 is 18 amino acids. Trimming took off 5 bases at V and 2 bases at J, with 22 bases between the two ends. Written as DNA, the CDR3 is TGTGCCAGTAGTGGATCGGGGGCCGGTCGACCGGGCAATCAGCCCCAGCATTTT. Its protein is CASSGSGAGRPGNQPQHF. The variable domain in full, with the rest retrieved from reference TRBV19 and TRBJ1-5, is DGGITQSPKYLFRKEGQNVTLSCEQNLNHDAMYWYRQDPGQGLRLIYYSQIVNDFQKGDIAEGYSVSREKKESFPLTVTSAQKNPTAFYLCASSGSGAGRPGNQPQHFGDGTRLSIL.

This clone occurred a few times. This sequence joins TRBV14 and TRBJ1-1; D is possibly TRBD1 (5 bases). V lost 2 bases to trimming and J lost 2 bases, with 6 bases between them. This CDR3 comprises 13 residues. Germline lookup yields CDR1 SGHDN and CDR2 FVKESK. CDR3 nucleotides: TGTGCCAGCAGCCAACAGGGAAACACTGAAGCTTTCTTT. This encodes CASSQQGNTEAFF. Variable domain in full (rest from reference TRBV14 and TRBJ1-1): EAGVTQFPSHSVIEKGQTVTLRCDPISGHDNLYWYRRVMGKEIKFLLHFVKESKQDESGMPNNRFLAERTGGTYSTLKVQPAELEDSGVYFCASSQQGNTEAFFGQGTRLTVV.

This clone has only a few counts. V usage is TRBV10-3 and J usage is TRBJ2-6; D call uncertain. Trimming took off 5 bases at V and 0 bases at J, with 8 bases between the two ends. CDR3 length: 15 amino acids. In germline, CDR1 is ENHRY, CDR2 SYGVKD. The CDR3 reads CAISRLSSGANVLTF. The CDR3 bases are TGTGCCATCAGTCGACTGAGCTCTGGGGCCAACGTCCTGACTTTC.

The chain joins TRBV9 to TRBJ2-1; 10 bases fit TRBD2. CDR1 SGDLS and CDR2 YYNGEE come from the germline V gene. V gave up 3 bases and J gave up 10 bases; unmatched junction bases: 13. The CDR3 contains 16 residues. The CDR3 region has the DNA TGTGCCAGCAGCGCCCGTACCCCTAGCGGGAGTAGGGAGCAGTTCTTC. This encodes CASSARTPSGSREQFF. Full variable domain (remainder filled in from reference TRBV9 and TRBJ2-1): DSGVTQTPKHLITATGQRVTLRCSPRSGDLSVYWYQQSLDQGLQFLIQYYNGEERAKGNILERFSAQQFPDLHSELNLSSLELGDSALYFCASSARTPSGSREQFFGPGTRLTVL.

The sample holds a few counts of this clone. V is TRBV6-1 and J is TRBJ2-3; D gene unclear. Germline V gene sequence: CDR1 MNHNS, CDR2 SASEGT. This CDR3 region has 15 residues. The V end was cut by 3 bases, the J end by 3 bases, with 13 bases between. The CDR3 region is CASSEWGITTDTQYF. CDR3 DNA: TGTGCCAGCAGTGAGTGGGGAATTACTACAGATACGCAGTATTTT.

The V call is TRBV4-3, the J call TRBJ2-5; TRBD2 matches 7 bases. The length of the CDR3 is 17 residues. The V segment lost 0 bases and the J segment 7 bases; nucleotides outside the gene matches: 14. The germline gives CDR1 LGHNA, CDR2 YSLEER. CDR3 DNA: TGCGCCAGCAGCCAAGATTGGACCAGCGGGGTTATTAGGACCCAGTACTTC. It encodes CASSQDWTSGVIRTQYF.

This clone was observed a few times. Other DNA sequences in this specimen translate into the identical CDR3. The gene calls are TRBV28 and TRBJ1-2; D is uncertain. This CDR3 region has 11 residues. Germline V CDR1 and CDR2: MDHEN, SYDVKM. V lost 3 bases and J lost 5, with 4 bases in between. In nucleotides, the CDR3 is TGTGCCAGCAGTTTGAAGTATGGCTACACCTTC. Translation: CASSLKYGYTF.

V usage is TRBV7-2 and J usage is TRBJ2-7; 15 bases agree with TRBD2. Germline V CDR1 and CDR2: SGHTA, FQGNSA. The CDR3 is 18 amino acids. Trimming took 5 bases from V and 0 from J; bases not matched to a gene: 8. The CDR3 sequence: CASSQVGLAGGLSYEQYF. In DNA form, the CDR3 reads TGTGCCAGCAGCCAAGTGGGACTAGCGGGAGGTCTCTCCTACGAGCAGTACTTC.

V gene TRBV5-1 combines with J gene TRBJ2-6; D tentatively reads TRBD1 or TRBD2 (5 bases each). Germline CDR1 reads SGHRS; CDR2 reads YFSETQ. Trimming took 0 bases from V and 4 from J, leaving 11 bases between them. The CDR3 length is 16 residues. CDR3 sequence: CASSLAEGSGANVLTF. CDR3 nucleotides: TGCGCCAGCAGCTTGGCTGAGGGGTCCGGGGCCAACGTCCTGACTTTC.

This clone was picked up a small number of times. CDR3 DNA: TGTGCCAGCAGCTTAGGAGGGGGAAGTGTCTACAATGAGCAGTTCTTC. Its translation: CASSLGGGSVYNEQFF. The rearrangement links TRBV7-2 to TRBJ2-1, with D possibly TRBD1 on 6 matching bases. V lost 1 base to trimming and J lost 3 bases, with 13 bases between them. The CDR3 sequence is 16 residues long. Germline V gene lookup returns CDR1 SGHTA and CDR2 FQGNSA.

The sample holds a few counts of this clone. V and J are TRBV28 and TRBJ2-7, with 9 positions matching TRBD2. Germline V lookup: CDR1 MDHEN, CDR2 SYDVKM. This CDR3 contains 16 residues. V was clipped by 1 base and J by 3 bases; unmatched bases: 7. The CDR3 loop is CASSLLVLAGNYEQYF. The DNA of the CDR3 is TGTGCCAGCAGTTTATTGGTTCTAGCGGGAAACTACGAGCAGTACTTC.

The rearrangement uses TRBV11-2 and TRBJ2-7, with a weak D call TRBD2 (7 bases). V gave up 5 bases and J gave up 6 bases, with 20 bases separating them. Germline lookup yields CDR1 SGHAT and CDR2 FQNNGV. The CDR3 runs to 15 residues. CDR3: CASSPLGGAEGEQYF. The CDR3 bases are TGTGCCAGCAGCCCTCTTGGGGGGGCCGAAGGCGAGCAGTACTTC.

The chain carries TRBV12-5 and TRBJ1-1, with no clear D. Germline CDR1 is LGHNT and CDR2 is FRNRAP. V was shortened by 3 bases and J by 7 bases, with 9 bases between the two germline ends. CDR3 length: 12 amino acids. CDR3 region: CASGLGLREAFF. The DNA of the CDR3 is TGTGCTAGTGGTTTAGGTCTGCGTGAAGCTTTCTTT.

This clone showed up just a few times. V usage is TRBV28 and J usage is TRBJ1-4; unclear D gene. CDR3 size: 13 residues. Germline V lookup: CDR1 MDHEN, CDR2 SYDVKM. Trimming shortened V by 6 bases and J by 7 bases, and 12 bases separated the two germline ends. CDR3 DNA sequence: TGTGCCAGCAGCCTCAGGAGTGGTGAAAAACTGTTTTTT. Its translation: CASSLRSGEKLFF.

Only a few counts were recorded for this clone. The chain joins TRBV19 to TRBJ1-5; unclear D gene. CDR1 and CDR2 from the germline V gene are LNHDA and SQIVND (reference sequence). The CDR3 is 15 amino acids. V lost 4 bases and J lost 2, with 12 bases in between. This CDR3 reads CASSKVPAGNQPQHF. As DNA, the CDR3 is TGTGCCAGTAGTAAGGTACCAGCGGGCAATCAGCCCCAGCATTTT.

The rearrangement uses TRBV29-1 and TRBJ1-4; 7 bases are a match to TRBD1. V shed 0 bases, J shed 7 bases, and the junction held 8 bases outside the gene matches. The CDR3 is 15 residues long. The germline V gene encodes CDR1 SQVTM and CDR2 ANQGSEA. The CDR3 sequence is CSVEEQGTRIEKLFF. CDR3 nucleotides: TGCAGCGTTGAAGAACAGGGGACACGGATTGAAAAACTGTTTTTT.

The gene calls are TRBV7-2 and TRBJ2-7; D uncertain. This CDR3 contains 12 residues. The germline V gene encodes CDR1 SGHTA and CDR2 FQGNSA. The V and J ends lost 5 bases and 3 bases respectively, with 8 bases between them. CDR3 nucleotides: TGTGCCAGCAGCCAGCAAATCTACGAGCAGTACTTC. This gives the protein CASSQQIYEQYF.

In its sample, this clone was seen a few times. The chain employs TRBV4-2 and TRBJ1-4; no clear D. Trimming stripped 0 bases from V and 1 base from J, with 6 bases between. This CDR3 comprises 15 residues. CDR1 is LGHNA and CDR2 is YNFKEQ in the germline V gene. CDR3 protein: CASSQEERTNEKLFF. CDR3 in DNA: TGTGCCAGCAGCCAAGAGGAGAGAACTAATGAAAAACTGTTTTTT.